These 5 T cell receptor beta chains originate from one sample sequenced in a study of blood T cell repertoires in COVID-19. Repertoires were generated with immunoSEQ multiplex PCR, while TCRdb's copy carries only in-frame clones and drops some. The sample lists roughly 230,000 clones; roughly nine tenths were seen once. Specimen: PBMCs or T cells enriched from blood (not recorded which). The source is a woman between 25 and 40 years old with acute COVID-19.

The chain links TRBV7-6 to TRBJ1-2; 9 bases align to TRBD1. This CDR3 comprises 15 residues. Germline assignment: CDR1 SGHVS and CDR2 FNYEAQ. V gave up 5 bases and J gave up 4 bases; unmatched junction bases: 8. DNA for the CDR3: TGTGCCAGCAGCGCCGAGGACAGGGGTGGCTATGGCTACACCTTC. Translation: CASSAEDRGGYGYTF.

This sequence joins TRBV18 and TRBJ1-2; 10 bases map to TRBD1. The CDR3 runs 15 residues. J was trimmed by 4 bases and V by 4 bases; bases with no gene match: 6. CDR1 KGHSH and CDR2 LQKENI come from the germline V gene. As DNA, the CDR3 is TGTGCCAGCTCACTTCAGACAGGGGGCGCCTATGGCTACACCTTC. Translation gives CASSLQTGGAYGYTF.

The V and J genes are TRBV28 and TRBJ2-3, with TRBD2 matching over 7 bases. This CDR3 has 17 residues. Losses at the gene ends were 5 bases for V and 3 bases for J; bases not matched to a gene: 14. Germline CDR1 MDHEN, CDR2 SYDVKM. The CDR3 loop is CASSPRDLAEKTDTQYF. Here the CDR3 DNA reads TGTGCCAGCAGTCCTAGGGATCTAGCGGAGAAAACAGATACGCAGTATTTT.

The CDR3 reads CASSLHGQGYSPLHF. The DNA of the CDR3 is TGTGCCAGCAGTCTACATGGACAGGGTTATTCACCCCTCCACTTT. The gene calls are TRBV27 and TRBJ1-6; 8 bases map to TRBD1. V lost 5 bases, J lost 8 bases, and 8 bases stayed unmatched. This CDR3 region has 15 residues. Per the germline V gene, CDR1 is MNHEY and CDR2 is SMNVEV (reference sequence).

This CDR3 is CASSEFGLLRTEAFF. The DNA for the CDR3 is TGTGCCAGCAGTGAATTTGGCCTCTTGAGGACTGAAGCTTTCTTT. This sequence joins TRBV6-1 and TRBJ1-1; D gene unclear. The CDR3 runs to 15 residues. The V and J ends lost 2 bases and 5 bases respectively, with 15 bases between them. Germline lookup yields CDR1 MNHNS and CDR2 SASEGT.